A selection of T cell receptor beta chains follows, all from one sample in a study of T-cell reconstitution after alpha-beta-depleted transplantation in children. TCRdb re-called the PCR reads with MiXCR, one entry per CDR3 protein. The repertoire consists of fewer than 550,000 distinct CDR3 sequences, with 10% to 12% occurring once and the leading ten covering around 15%. The input for sequencing was PBMCs, mostly from graft donor cells, taken 180 days after TCRalphabeta/CD19-depleted stem cell transplant. These receptors were collected from a female patient younger than 10 who had a stem cell transplant for aplastic anemia, so the T cells may come from the graft donor. Each CDR3 is given with its conserved first and last residue. A D gene is named only where the DNA matches it firmly. Size values are once, few and many counts, or a class for expanded clones, and some rows have none.

.	TRBV20-1	TRBJ2-7	TRBD1	TGCAGTGCTAGACCGACAGGGTTTGTGGAGCAGTACTTC	CSARPTGFVEQYF
.	TRBV7-2	TRBJ2-7	.	TGTGCCAGCAGCTTAGCGCAGTACTACGAGCAGTACTTC	CASSLAQYYEQYF
few	TRBV7-9	TRBJ1-5	.	TGTGCCAGCAGCTTGGCGGGACGCAATCAGCCCCAGCATTTT	CASSLAGRNQPQHF
.	TRBV20-1	TRBJ2-7	.	TGCAGTGCTAGACCAGGGGTCCGGATCTACGAGCAGTACTTC	CSARPGVRIYEQYF
.	TRBV28	TRBJ2-1	TRBD2	TGTGCCAGCAGTTTTTTGTCTAGCGGTAACAATGAGCAGTTCTTC	CASSFLSSGNNEQFF
many	TRBV5-4	TRBJ2-5	.	TGTGCCAGCAGCTCTACAGGGGGGGAAGAGACCCAGTACTTC	CASSSTGGEETQYF
many	TRBV7-8	TRBJ1-1	.	TGTGCCAGCAGCTTAGAAGGGGCCGGAGCGGCTTTCTTT	CASSLEGAGAAFF
few	TRBV10-3	TRBJ2-6	TRBD1	TGTGCCATCAGCTCCGGGACAGGCTTCCATGGGGCCAACGTCCTGACTTTC	CAISSGTGFHGANVLTF
.	TRBV29-1	TRBJ1-5	.	TGCAGCGTTGTCTTAGGAGGCCAGCCCCAGCATTTT	CSVVLGGQPQHF
.	TRBV2	TRBJ2-1	.	TGTGCCAGCAGACGGACGCATTTTGGCAATGAGCAGTTCTTC	CASRRTHFGNEQFF
few	TRBV15	TRBJ2-1	.	TGTGCCACCAGCAGGAACAGGGACAAAAATGAGCAGTTCTTC	CATSRNRDKNEQFF
.	TRBV6-2/TRBV6-3	TRBJ2-1	.	TGTGCCAGCATGGCGACAATGCTCAGGAATGAGCAGTTCTTC	CASMATMLRNEQFF
.	TRBV5-1	TRBJ1-3	.	TGCGCCAGCAGCCGAGGGTCCCAGCCTGGAAACACCATATATTTT	CASSRGSQPGNTIYF
many	TRBV28	TRBJ1-6	TRBD1	TGTGCCAGCAGTACCGCGACAGGGGGTAATTCACCCCTCCACTTT	CASSTATGGNSPLHF
.	TRBV5-1	TRBJ1-4	.	TGCGCCAGCAGCTTTGGCAGTCATAATGAAAAACTGTTTTTT	CASSFGSHNEKLFF
.	TRBV12-3/TRBV12-4	TRBJ2-3	.	TGTGCCAGCAACACAGGGTGGTTCGTAACAGATACGCAGTATTTT	CASNTGWFVTDTQYF
.	TRBV5-1	TRBJ1-5	.	TGCGCCAGCAGCTTGGTTCGCTCGGATAGCAATCAGCCCCAGCATTTT	CASSLVRSDSNQPQHF
few	TRBV14	TRBJ1-2	.	TGTGCCAGCAGCCAAGTATATCCTACCTATGGCTACACCTTC	CASSQVYPTYGYTF
.	TRBV18	TRBJ2-1	TRBD1	TGTGCCAGCTCACCACCGGGACAGGTAAACAATGAGCAGTTCTTC	CASSPPGQVNNEQFF
.	TRBV4-2	TRBJ1-5	.	TGTGCCAGCAGCCAGGCCGGGACACCGTATAGCAATCAGCCCCAGCATTTT	CASSQAGTPYSNQPQHF
few	TRBV4-3	TRBJ2-4	.	TGCGCCAGCAGCCAAGATCGACGGCTACCCAAAAACATTCAGTACTTC	CASSQDRRLPKNIQYF
few	TRBV28	TRBJ2-1	TRBD1	TGTGCCAGCAGAACCCGGACAGGGGGCAGGGGTGAGCAGTTCTTC	CASRTRTGGRGEQFF
few	TRBV9	TRBJ2-3	.	TGTGCCAGCAATCCAGGGGACTATGTCTCGGATACGCAGTATTTT	CASNPGDYVSDTQYF
.	TRBV2	TRBJ1-6	TRBD1	TGTGCCAGCAGAGGACAGGTTAACTATAATTCACCCCTCCACTTT	CASRGQVNYNSPLHF
.	TRBV5-5	TRBJ2-5	TRBD1	TGTGCCAGCAGTCAAGACAGGGGACAAGAGACCCAGTACTTC	CASSQDRGQETQYF
.	TRBV19	TRBJ2-7	TRBD1	TGTGCCAGTAGTACCGGACAGGGTGTGCAGTACTTC	CASSTGQGVQYF
.	TRBV12-3/TRBV12-4	TRBJ2-4	.	TGTGCCAGCAGTTTTATCCAGGGGAACATTCAGTACTTC	CASSFIQGNIQYF
.	TRBV6-5	TRBJ1-2	.	TGTGCCAGCAGTTACTCAGGGGGTGGCTACACCTTC	CASSYSGGGYTF
few	TRBV7-2	TRBJ1-1	TRBD1	TGTGCCAGCAGCTTCCAGGACAGGGCGAACACTGAAGCTTTCTTT	CASSFQDRANTEAFF
many	TRBV5-1	TRBJ2-3	.	TGCGCCAGCAGCTTGACGGGAGTACCAGATACGCAGTATTTT	CASSLTGVPDTQYF
once	TRBV7-2	TRBJ1-2	.	TGTGCCAGCAGCTTATCCACTGGGAAGTATGGCTACACCTTC	CASSLSTGKYGYTF
few	TRBV7-9	TRBJ2-1	TRBD2	TGTGCCAGCAGCCCCGGGACTAGCTCGGATGAGCAGTTCTTC	CASSPGTSSDEQFF
many	TRBV29-1	TRBJ2-2	TRBD1	TGCAGCGCCGGACAGGGGGGATTTATCCGGGAGCTGTTTTTT	CSAGQGGFIRELFF
.	TRBV4-3	TRBJ2-1	TRBD2	TGCGCCAGCAGCCAAGAAAGGACTAGCGGGTATGAGCAGTTCTTC	CASSQERTSGYEQFF
many	TRBV7-6	TRBJ1-1	TRBD1	TGTGCCAGCAGCTACGACAGGGGCGAGTTGAACACTGAAGCTTTCTTT	CASSYDRGELNTEAFF
few	TRBV20-1	TRBJ2-1	TRBD1	TGCAGTGCTAGAGATATAGACAGGGGAAGTTTTTCCTACAATGAGCAGTTCTTC	CSARDIDRGSFSYNEQFF